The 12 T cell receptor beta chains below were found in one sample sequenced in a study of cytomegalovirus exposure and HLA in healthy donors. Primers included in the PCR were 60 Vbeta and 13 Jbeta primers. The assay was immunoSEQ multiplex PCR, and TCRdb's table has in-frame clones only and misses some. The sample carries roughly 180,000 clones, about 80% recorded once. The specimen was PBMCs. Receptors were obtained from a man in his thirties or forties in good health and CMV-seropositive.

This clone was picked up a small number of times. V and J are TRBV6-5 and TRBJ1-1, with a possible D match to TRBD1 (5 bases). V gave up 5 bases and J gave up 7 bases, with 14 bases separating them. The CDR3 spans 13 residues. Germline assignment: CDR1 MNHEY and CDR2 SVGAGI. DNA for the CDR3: TGTGCCAGCAGTAAACTCGGACATCTTGAAGCTTTCTTT. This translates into CASSKLGHLEAFF.

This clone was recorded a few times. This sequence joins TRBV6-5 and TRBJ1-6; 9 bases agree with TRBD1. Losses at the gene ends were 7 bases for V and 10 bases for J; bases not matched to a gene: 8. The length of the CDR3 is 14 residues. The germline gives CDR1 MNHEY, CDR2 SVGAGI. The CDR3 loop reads CASMPGQGKSPLHF. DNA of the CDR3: TGTGCCAGCATGCCGGGACAGGGTAAATCACCCCTCCACTTT.

The CDR3 DNA reads as TGTGCCAGCAGTTACCAGGTTTGGGTGCACACCGGGGAGCTGTTTTTT. This sequence encodes CASSYQVWVHTGELFF. J is TRBJ2-2 and V is TRBV6-5, with D uncertain. The CDR3 loop spans 16 amino acids. V shed 2 bases and J shed 3 bases, with 13 bases lying between them. Germline loops: CDR1 MNHEY, CDR2 SVGAGI.

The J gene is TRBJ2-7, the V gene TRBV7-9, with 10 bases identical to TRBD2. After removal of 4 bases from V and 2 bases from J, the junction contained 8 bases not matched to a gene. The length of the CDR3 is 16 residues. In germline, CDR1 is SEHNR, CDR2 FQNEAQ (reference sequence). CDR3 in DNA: TGTGCCAGCAGCTCATTAGCGGGGGGTCCCACCTACGAGCAGTACTTC. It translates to CASSSLAGGPTYEQYF.

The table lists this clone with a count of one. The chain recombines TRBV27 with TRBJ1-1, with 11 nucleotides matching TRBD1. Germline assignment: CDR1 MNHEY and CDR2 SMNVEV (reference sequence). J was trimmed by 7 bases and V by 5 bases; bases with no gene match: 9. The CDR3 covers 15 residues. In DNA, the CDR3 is TGTGCCAGCAGTCCCCTGGGGGGGACAGGGGGTGAAGCTTTCTTT. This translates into CASSPLGGTGGEAFF.

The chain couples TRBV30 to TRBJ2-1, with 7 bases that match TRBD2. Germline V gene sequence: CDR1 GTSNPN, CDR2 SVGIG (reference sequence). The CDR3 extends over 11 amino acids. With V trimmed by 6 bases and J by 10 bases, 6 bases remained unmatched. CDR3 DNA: TGTGCCTGCTCGGGACTAACCGAGCAGTTCTTC. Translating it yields CACSGLTEQFF.

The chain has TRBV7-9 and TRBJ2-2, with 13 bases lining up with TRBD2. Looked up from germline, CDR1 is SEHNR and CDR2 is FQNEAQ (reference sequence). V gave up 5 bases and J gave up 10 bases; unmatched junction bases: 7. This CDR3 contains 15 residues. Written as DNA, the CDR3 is TGTGCCAGCAGCCTCGGGACTAGCGGGACGGCGGAGCTGTTTTTT. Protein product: CASSLGTSGTAELFF. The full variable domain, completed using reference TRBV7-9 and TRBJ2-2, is DTGVSQNPRHKITKRGQNVTFRCDPISEHNRLYWYRQTLGQGPEFLTYFQNEAQLEKSRLLSDRFSAERPKGSFSTLEIQRTEQGDSAMYLCASSLGTSGTAELFFGEGSRLTVL.

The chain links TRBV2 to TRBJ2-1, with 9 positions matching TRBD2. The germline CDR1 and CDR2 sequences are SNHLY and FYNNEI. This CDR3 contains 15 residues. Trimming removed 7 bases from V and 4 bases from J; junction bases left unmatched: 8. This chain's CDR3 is CASTTGLARYNEQFF. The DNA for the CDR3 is TGTGCCAGCACAACTGGACTAGCGCGATACAATGAGCAGTTCTTC. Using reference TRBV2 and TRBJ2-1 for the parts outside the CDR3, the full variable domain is EPEVTQTPSHQVTQMGQEVILRCVPISNHLYFYWYRQILGQKVEFLVSFYNNEISEKSEIFDDQFSVERPDGSNFTLKIRSTKLEDSAMYFCASTTGLARYNEQFFGPGTRLTVL.

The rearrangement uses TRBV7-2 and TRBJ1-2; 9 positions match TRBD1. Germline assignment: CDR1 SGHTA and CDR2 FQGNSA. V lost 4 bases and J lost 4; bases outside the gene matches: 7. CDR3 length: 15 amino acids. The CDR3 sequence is CASSSLTGGLYGYTF. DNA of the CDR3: TGTGCCAGCAGCTCCCTGACAGGGGGTCTCTATGGCTACACCTTC.

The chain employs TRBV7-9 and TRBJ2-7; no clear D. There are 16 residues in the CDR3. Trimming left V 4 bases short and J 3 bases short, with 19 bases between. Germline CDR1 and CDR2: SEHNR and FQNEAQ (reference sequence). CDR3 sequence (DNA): TGTGCCAGCAGCTCCACCCGCGGCGGAGAAAGCTACGAGCAGTACTTC. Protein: CASSSTRGGESYEQYF.

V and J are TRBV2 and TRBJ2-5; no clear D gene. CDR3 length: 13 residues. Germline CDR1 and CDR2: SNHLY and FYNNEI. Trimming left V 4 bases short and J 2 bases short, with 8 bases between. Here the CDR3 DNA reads TGTGCCAGCAGTGCTTACAGACAAGAGACCCAGTACTTC. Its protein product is CASSAYRQETQYF.

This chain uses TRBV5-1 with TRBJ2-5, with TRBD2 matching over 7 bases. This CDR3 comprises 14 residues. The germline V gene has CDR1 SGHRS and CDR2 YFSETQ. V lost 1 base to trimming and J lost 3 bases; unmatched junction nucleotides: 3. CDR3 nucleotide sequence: TGCGCCAGCAGCTTGAGCGGGGCAGAAGAGACCCAGTACTTC. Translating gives CASSLSGAEETQYF.